This T cell receptor (beta chain) was captured in a study of blood T cell repertoires in COVID-19 (dated by TCRdb to the early 2020s). A note on the overall study: Samples from collaborators originated in the United States, Italy and Spain and spanned both the acute and convalescent phases of COVID-19. The prospective study material was composed of cDNA or gDNA derived from T cells, B-cell-depleted T cells, or PBMCs. Deeply sampled blood TCRbeta repertoires from subjects exposed to, actively infected with, or recovered from COVID-19 were included in the dataset. The repertoires were released in a freely available public database intended as a resource for research on the immune response to SARS-CoV-2. Samples were obtained from the ongoing ImmuneRACE study (first 160 participants) and from roughly 1,300 subjects provided by 6 global collaborators. A de-identified subject ID, COVID-19 status, age in years and sex were almost always included in the sample metadata. Where HLA class I and class II types were available, the types were taken from metadata supplied by the sample provider, not from assay-based typing. What the work shows at the level of the full study, not this receptor alone: Clinical and demographic metadata were provided uncurated, with the amount varying by source and participant.

The immunoSEQ Assay, a bias-controlled multiplex PCR, was used to amplify TCRbeta CDR3 regions from genomic DNA. From the authors' description of their analysis: Nucleated cell counts per sample were estimated from amplification of reference gene primers within the assay. Sequence reads were collapsed and filtered to measure the absolute abundance of every unique TCRbeta CDR3 rearrangement. For each sample, productive Simpson clonality was calculated as the square root of Simpson's diversity index across productive rearrangements. Entries here come from immuneACCESS through TCRdb and include only in-frame sequences with V and J called. Some clones fail to appear in such tables; in the studies checked, an unresolved V gene covers under half of the shortfall, and the cause of the remainder is unknown. V and J calls and clone size follow that table, whereas D and trimming were derived from the DNA. For this sample there are about 230,000 clones; 88% appear just once. Roughly 2.6% of the sample is held by the ten biggest clonotypes.

Each collaborating institution followed its own protocols to collect whole blood in K2EDTA tubes. For TCRbeta analysis, collaborator samples were shipped as frozen whole blood, as isolated PBMCs, or as DNA extracted from either sample type. The CDR3 spans 15 residues, from the cysteine through the phenylalanine. The DNA shown is the 45-base CDR3, in frame from base 1. About this clone: What this receptor recognizes is not known. Per-base qualities were not stored, and no clone one base away is much larger. This sample also contains other DNA sequences that code for the same CDR3.

The sample was peripheral blood. The sequence derives from a woman aged 60 to 75 with acute or convalescent COVID-19. The chain couples TRBV21-1 to TRBJ1-5; TRBD1 reflects the table's D call only, with no check against the DNA. TRBV21-1 is described as a pseudogene. The CDR3 loop reads CASSKRQVSNQPQHF. The sequenced DNA: TGTGCCAGCAGCAAAAGACAGGTTAGCAATCAGCCCCAGCATTTT.